The present TCR beta chain was sequenced within a study of T cells after yellow fever vaccination. V was shortened by 4 bases and J by 7 bases, with 14 bases between the two germline ends. This CDR3 region has 14 residues. The germline CDR1 and CDR2 sequences are MNHEY and SVGAGI. This clonotype was counted many times. TCRdb re-called the 5' RACE reads through MiXCR, storing one row per CDR3 protein. Of some 300,000 distinct CDR3 sequences in the sample, around 3.9% are singletons; the top ten hold about 25%. The rearrangement links TRBV6-5 to TRBJ2-1, with a tentative D call TRBD1 (5 bases). The material sequenced was PBMCs, taken on the day of the yellow fever booster vaccination. This clonotype was sampled from a man between 18 and 29 years old who received the YFV17D yellow fever vaccine. CDR3 sequence (DNA): TGTGCCAGCAGTTGGCAGGGTATGCAGAATGAGCAGTTCTTC. Translating gives CASSWQGMQNEQFF.